This T cell receptor (beta chain) comes out of a study of radiotherapy plus CTLA-4 blockade in lung cancer. Study information: The study recorded objective responses in roughly 20% of patients and disease control in around 33%.

Study observations and caveats: Per reports, early blood T cell clone dynamics, plus interferon-beta, forecast response most strongly.

This table comes from immunoSEQ multiplex PCR, and its TCRdb copy is limited to in-frame clones, with some not included. The sample contains approximately 30,000 clones, about 70% of which appear only once. The V and J ends lost 7 bases and 4 bases respectively, with 13 bases between them. Germline CDR1 MNHNY, CDR2 SVGAGI (reference sequence). The CDR3 contains 13 residues. A remark on this clone: Antigen specificity is unknown.

The chain links TRBV6-6 to TRBJ1-2, with D possibly TRBD1 on 5 matching bases. The sequences come from peripheral blood, collected from a patient treated with radiotherapy plus ipilimumab. This receptor was obtained from a human donor with non-small cell lung cancer whose response to radiotherapy plus ipilimumab could not be evaluated. CDR3 bases: TGTGCCAGCACTCCAGGGCCTTTCTATGGCTACACCTTC. Encoded protein: CASTPGPFYGYTF.